This TCR beta chain was retrieved from a study of a mutant IDH1 vaccine in newly diagnosed glioma. Method: immunoSEQ multiplex PCR; TCRdb's copy keeps in-frame clones and lacks some. The sample holds some 50,000 clones, 84% seen once. Documented time point: week 47, end of study. What each vaccine dose contained was 300 ug of mutant IDH1 20-mer peptide, accompanied by topical imiquimod. The CDR3 extends over 15 amino acids. Deletions cut 5 bases from V and 7 bases from J, with 18 bases between. Germline V gene sequence: CDR1 MDHEN, CDR2 SYDVKM. Notes on this clone: What it recognizes is unknown.

This clonotype was obtained from a woman in her 30s with glioma. Some clones in this sample may be carry-over from other donors' samples. Sequences were derived from PBMCs, sampled from a glioma patient whose treatment included an IDH1 peptide vaccine. The rearrangement links TRBV28 to TRBJ1-5; weak D call: TRBD1 (5 bases). The CDR3 protein is CASSPGTIRSQPQHF. The CDR3 DNA is TGTGCCAGCAGTCCCGGGACGATACGGAGCCAGCCCCAGCATTTT.